This T cell receptor beta chain originates from a study of cytomegalovirus exposure and HLA in healthy donors. Overall study results and limits: Analysis performed later showed TCR beta chains linked to HLA being more clonally expanded than equally common others. A later analysis found that most CMV-associated TCR beta chains appeared HLA-restricted.

The PCR made use of 60 Vbeta and 13 Jbeta primers. Sequencing was performed with immunoSEQ multiplex PCR; in TCRdb, only in-frame clones are kept and a portion is missing. The sample lists about 200,000 clones, around 82% occurring once. This clone was detected a few times. The antigen remains unidentified. The CDR3 is 12 residues long. Germline assignment: CDR1 GTSNPN and CDR2 SVGIG (reference sequence). The V end lost 2 bases, the J end lost 9 bases, and 11 bases lay between the germline ends. Sequenced material: PBMCs. The TCR originated in a woman under 40 in good health and CMV-seronegative. The rearrangement uses TRBV30 and TRBJ2-4; D is perhaps TRBD1 (6 bases). The CDR3 sequence is CAWSPTGFIQYF. The CDR3 nucleotides read TGTGCCTGGAGTCCGACAGGTTTCATTCAGTACTTC.